This TCR beta chain originates from a study of post-analysis software for immune sequencing data. Study at large: Patients with relapsing-remitting, secondary progressive and progressive-relapsing multiple sclerosis courses were all represented. Study conclusions and caveats: Elevated frequency relative to controls characterized about 5 TRBV segments in patients, TRBV5-6, TRBV5-1 and TRBV20-1 among them. Significantly decreased normalized Chao1 diversity was recorded for multiple sclerosis patients relative to controls.

Prepared libraries of TCR beta cDNA carried unique molecular identifiers. TCRdb reprocessed the PCR reads with MiXCR, giving one entry per CDR3 protein. The sample lists 350,000 to 450,000 distinct CDR3 sequences, 35% to 45% occurring once. This clonotype was recorded only once. Its specificity is unknown. Per germline, CDR1 DFQATT and CDR2 SNEGSKA (reference sequence). The CDR3 sequence is 13 residues long. V shed 5 bases, J shed 5 bases, and the junction held 6 bases outside the gene matches. The material sequenced was blood. This chain joins TRBV20-1 and TRBJ2-7; TRBD1 matches 10 bases. The TCR was taken from a girl aged 2-9 years with multiple sclerosis. The CDR3 DNA is TGCAGTGCTGTAAGACAGGGGGCTCACGAGCAGTACTTC. Protein: CSAVRQGAHEQYF.